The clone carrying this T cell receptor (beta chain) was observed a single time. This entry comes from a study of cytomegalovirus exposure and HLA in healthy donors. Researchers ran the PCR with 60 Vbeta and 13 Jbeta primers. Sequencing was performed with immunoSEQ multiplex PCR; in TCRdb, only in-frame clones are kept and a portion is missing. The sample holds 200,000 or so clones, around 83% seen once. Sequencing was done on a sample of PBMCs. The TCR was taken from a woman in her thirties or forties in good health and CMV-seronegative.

The CDR3 sequence: CASSPSTGNQPQHF. Written as DNA, the CDR3 is TGTGCCAGCAGCCCCTCTACAGGGAATCAGCCCCAGCATTTT. This chain joins TRBV7-9 and TRBJ1-5; tentative D call: TRBD1 (6 bases). V lost 5 bases and J lost 4, with 12 bases in between. Germline CDR1 and CDR2: SEHNR and FQNEAQ (reference sequence). This CDR3 contains 14 residues. Full variable domain (missing parts from reference TRBV7-9 and TRBJ1-5): DTGVSQNPRHKITKRGQNVTFRCDPISEHNRLYWYRQTLGQGPEFLTYFQNEAQLEKSRLLSDRFSAERPKGSFSTLEIQRTEQGDSAMYLCASSPSTGNQPQHFGDGTRLSIL.